Shown below are 26 T cell receptor beta chains from a single sample sequenced in a study of shared clonotypes between healthy human individuals. TCRdb's table, derived via immunoSEQ multiplex PCR, lists solely in-frame clones and lacks some. The sample carries 450,000 to 500,000 clones, more than 75% recorded once. The source material was PBMCs. All receptors derive from a middle-aged woman in good health. Some clones in this sample may be carry-over from other donors' samples.

The chain has TRBV5-6 and TRBJ1-2; 7 nucleotides align to TRBD1. This CDR3 is built from 14 residues. The junction had 8 bases not matched to a gene; V was cut back by 6 bases and J by 3 bases. Germline V gene lookup returns CDR1 SGHDT and CDR2 YYEEEE. The CDR3 DNA follows: TGTGCCAGCACTGAGACAGGGAGTGACTATGGCTACACCTTC. Translated: CASTETGSDYGYTF.

The chain has TRBV4-3 and TRBJ1-4, with D unclear. The CDR3 is 16 amino acids. Trimming stripped 0 bases from V and 3 bases from J, with 11 bases between. In germline, CDR1 is LGHNA, CDR2 YSLEER. This CDR3 reads CASSQDLWAPNEKLFF. DNA of the CDR3: TGCGCCAGCAGCCAAGATCTTTGGGCTCCTAATGAAAAACTGTTTTTT.

This chain connects TRBV6-5 to TRBJ2-7, with D perhaps TRBD2 (6 bases). Between the trimmed V and J ends, which lost 6 bases and 7 bases, there was a span of 13 bases. The germline V gene has CDR1 MNHEY and CDR2 SVGAGI. The CDR3 spans 12 residues. The CDR3 nucleotides are TGTGCCAGCAGAACCGGGAGTCGGGAGCAGTACTTC. It codes for CASRTGSREQYF.

The chain uses TRBV19 and TRBJ1-5, with D uncertain. The CDR3 runs 15 residues. V was pared by 1 base and J by 0 bases, with 7 bases between. CDR1 and CDR2 (germline): LNHDA, SQIVND (reference sequence). The CDR3 nucleotides are TGTGCCAGTAGTATAGCCGAGGGTAGCAATCAGCCCCAGCATTTT. Residues: CASSIAEGSNQPQHF.

In its sample, this clone was seen a few times. One base away lies a much larger clone, so this may be a sequencing read error. In the same sample, other DNA sequences code for this CDR3. The V gene is TRBV19, the J gene TRBJ2-6, with a possible D match to TRBD1 (5 bases). Germline V gene data show CDR1 as LNHDA and CDR2 as SQIVND (reference sequence). CDR3 length: 18 amino acids. The CDR3 coding sequence is TGTGCCAGTAGTAGTACGACAGCGCTGAGCTCTGGGGCCAATGTCCTGACTTTC. Amino acids: CASSSTTALSSGANVLTF.

The J gene is TRBJ2-6, the V gene TRBV5-5; possibly TRBD1 for D (6 bases). Germline V gene data show CDR1 as SGHKS and CDR2 as YYEKEE (reference sequence). V lost 3 bases, J lost 0 bases, and 10 bases lay in between. The CDR3 sequence is 16 residues long. The DNA for the CDR3 is TGTGCCAGCAGCTCTACAGGGACCTCTGGGGCCAACGTCCTGACTTTC. It yields the protein CASSSTGTSGANVLTF.

The V gene is TRBV29-1, the J gene TRBJ2-7, with TRBD1 identical over 9 bases. Germline CDR1 SQVTM, CDR2 ANQGSEA. Trimming took 7 bases from V and 6 from J; bases not matched to a gene: 10. This CDR3 comprises 13 residues. CDR3 nucleotide sequence: TGCAGCGCCACTACAGGGGGCCATGTCGAGCAGTACTTC. This codes for CSATTGGHVEQYF.

CDR3 residues: CASRGGPHSSEKLFF. The CDR3 coding sequence is TGTGCCAGCAGGGGGGGACCCCATTCCAGTGAAAAACTGTTTTTT. This chain links TRBV6-6 with TRBJ1-4; D is perhaps TRBD1 (5 bases). The CDR3 consists of 15 residues. CDR1 and CDR2 from the germline V gene are MNHNY and SVGAGI (reference sequence). Between the trimmed V and J ends, which lost 6 bases and 7 bases, there was a span of 18 bases.

The chain employs TRBV6-5 and TRBJ2-7, with D perhaps given as TRBD1 or TRBD2 (5 bases each). The CDR3 runs to 12 residues. Germline-derived CDR1 and CDR2 are MNHEY and SVGAGI. The germline V and J ends were trimmed by 8 bases and 7 bases, with 15 bases remaining between them. The CDR3 is CASRDGDGEQYF. CDR3 DNA sequence: TGTGCCAGCCGGGACGGGGATGGGGAGCAGTACTTC.

The V and J genes are TRBV19 and TRBJ2-1; 9 nucleotides agree with TRBD2. This CDR3 has 14 residues. Looked up from germline, CDR1 is LNHDA and CDR2 is SQIVND (reference sequence). Losses at the gene ends were 3 bases for V and 7 bases for J; bases not matched to a gene: 4. CDR3 sequence (DNA): TGTGCCAGTAGTATGCGCGGGAGGGATAATGAGCAGTTCTTC. It encodes CASSMRGRDNEQFF.

This clone has just one count. The genes are TRBV14 and TRBJ2-6; TRBD1 aligns across 9 bases. The V gene end was trimmed by 4 bases and the J gene end by 4 bases; junction bases not matched to a gene: 5. Germline V CDR1 and CDR2: SGHDN, FVKESK. This CDR3 spans 16 amino acids. CDR3 nucleotides: TGTGCCAGCAGCCCACAGGGGGCAAGGGGGGCCAACGTCCTGACTTTC. This gives the protein CASSPQGARGANVLTF.

The chain joins TRBV5-1 to TRBJ2-5; TRBD1 is a possible D gene (6 bases). Germline CDR1 SGHRS, CDR2 YFSETQ. V dropped 0 bases and J dropped 4 bases, with 10 bases sitting between them. The CDR3 is 14 residues long. The CDR3 sequence is CASSLEDSSETQYF. DNA of the CDR3: TGCGCCAGCAGCTTGGAGGACAGTTCAGAGACCCAGTACTTC.

This sequence joins TRBV5-1 and TRBJ2-1; D possibly corresponds to TRBD2 (5 bases). Germline lookup yields CDR1 SGHRS and CDR2 YFSETQ. V was cut by 0 bases and J by 7 bases, with 14 bases left in between. CDR3 length equals 15 residues. The CDR3, as DNA: TGCGCCAGCAGCTTGGTGAGTAGCGCTGGGAATGAGCAGTTCTTC. Protein product: CASSLVSSAGNEQFF.

This clone showed up just once. The chain uses TRBV27 and TRBJ2-3; D perhaps matches TRBD1 (6 bases). CDR1 and CDR2 from the germline V gene are MNHEY and SMNVEV (reference sequence). V was cut by 2 bases and J by 1 base, with 13 bases left in between. This CDR3 spans 16 amino acids. DNA for the CDR3: TGTGCCAGCAGTTTAGGGATGGGACATCGCACAGATACGCAGTATTTT. This translates into CASSLGMGHRTDTQYF.

The rearrangement links TRBV11-2 to TRBJ2-1; maybe TRBD2 (5 bases). The germline gives CDR1 SGHAT, CDR2 FQNNGV. Between the trimmed V and J ends, which lost 4 bases and 10 bases, there was a span of 11 bases. CDR3 size: 12 residues. The CDR3 DNA follows: TGTGCCAGCAGCTCGGGGTGGGAAGAGCAGTTCTTC. Its translation: CASSSGWEEQFF.

This chain uses TRBV10-3 with TRBJ2-5; D is tentatively TRBD1 or TRBD2 (5 bases each). V gave up 10 bases and J gave up 11 bases, with 20 bases separating them. Germline V gene sequence: CDR1 ENHRY, CDR2 SYGVKD. CDR3 length: 12 residues. The CDR3 bases are TGTGCCAGCCGGGACGGGGATGGGGAGCAGTACTTC. This gives the protein CASRDGDGEQYF.

The CDR3 is CASSIVASGFYNEQFF. DNA for the CDR3: TGTGCCAGTAGTATAGTGGCTAGCGGCTTCTACAATGAGCAGTTCTTC. The chain recombines TRBV19 with TRBJ2-1; 7 nucleotides line up with TRBD2. CDR1 and CDR2 (germline): LNHDA, SQIVND (reference sequence). Germline trimming cut 1 base from V and 3 bases from J; bases unmatched to any gene: 6. This CDR3 is 16 amino acids long. Combining the CDR3 with reference TRBV19 and TRBJ2-1 gives the whole variable domain DGGITQSPKYLFRKEGQNVTLSCEQNLNHDAMYWYRQDPGQGLRLIYYSQIVNDFQKGDIAEGYSVSREKKESFPLTVTSAQKNPTAFYLCASSIVASGFYNEQFFGPGTRLTVL.

This clone has only a few counts. The chain is built from TRBV6-1 and TRBJ1-1; TRBD1 aligns across 9 bases. After removal of 5 bases from V and 4 bases from J, the junction contained 2 bases not matched to a gene. CDR3 length: 13 residues. Germline V gene data show CDR1 as MNHNS and CDR2 as SASEGT. CDR3 protein: CASSWDRVTEAFF. In DNA form, the CDR3 reads TGTGCCAGCAGTTGGGACAGGGTCACTGAAGCTTTCTTT.

The chain recombines TRBV6-1 with TRBJ2-1, with 15 bases that match TRBD2. Per the germline V gene, CDR1 is MNHNS and CDR2 is SASEGT. Germline trimming cut 10 bases from V and 9 bases from J; bases unmatched to any gene: 10. The CDR3 runs 15 residues. CDR3 sequence: CATTGLAGGFGEQFF. The CDR3 DNA reads TGTGCCACTACGGGACTAGCGGGAGGATTCGGTGAGCAGTTCTTC.

This rearrangement joins TRBV7-3 to TRBJ1-2; possibly TRBD1 for D (6 bases). Germline CDR1 is SGHTA and CDR2 is FQGTGA. This CDR3 contains 19 residues. Trimming removed 6 bases at V and 0 bases at J, with 26 bases between. This CDR3 reads CASRLDRPGDALTNYGYTF. CDR3 sequence (DNA): TGTGCCAGCAGGCTTGACAGGCCCGGGGATGCCCTCACTAACTATGGCTACACCTTC.

The genes are TRBV4-2 and TRBJ2-7, with D perhaps matching TRBD2 (6 bases). This CDR3 contains 18 residues. Germline CDR1 is LGHNA and CDR2 is YNFKEQ. V dropped 0 bases and J dropped 2 bases, with 20 bases sitting between them. The CDR3 loop is CASSQDRWAGSPPYEQYF. The CDR3 DNA reads TGTGCCAGCAGCCAAGATCGATGGGCGGGAAGCCCGCCCTACGAGCAGTACTTC.

CDR3 in DNA: TGTGCCAGCAGCTTGGCAGATACGCAGTATTTT. Its protein is CASSLADTQYF. The rearrangement uses TRBV11-1 and TRBJ2-3; no firm D call. The V end lost 3 bases, the J end lost 4 bases, and 2 bases lay between the germline ends. The CDR3 loop spans 11 amino acids. Looked up from germline, CDR1 is SGHAT and CDR2 is FQDESV (reference sequence).

By its share, this clone is medium-sized. The V gene is TRBV19, the J gene TRBJ2-1, with 11 nucleotides matching TRBD2. Germline V lookup: CDR1 LNHDA, CDR2 SQIVND (reference sequence). The CDR3 covers 15 residues. Trimming cost V 4 bases and J 6 bases; bases outside gene matches: 5. The CDR3 DNA is TGTGCCAGTAGTAGGCTAGCGGGAGGTTTCAATGAGCAGTTCTTC. It codes for CASSRLAGGFNEQFF.

V is TRBV5-1 and J is TRBJ2-7; 8 bases are shared with TRBD1. CDR1 and CDR2 (germline): SGHRS, YFSETQ. The CDR3 covers 15 residues. Trimming at V came to 4 bases and at J to 2 bases, leaving 8 bases not matched to a gene. CDR3 sequence: CASSTETGVTYEQYF. The CDR3 coding sequence is TGCGCCAGCAGCACAGAGACAGGGGTGACCTACGAGCAGTACTTC.

This clone was recorded only once. The chain uses TRBV18 and TRBJ2-3; D not certain. This CDR3 comprises 13 residues. V gave up 4 bases and J gave up 3 bases, with 8 bases separating them. CDR1 is KGHSH, CDR2 LQKENI, per germline. The CDR3 reads CASSRAGTDTQYF. In nucleotides, the CDR3 is TGTGCCAGCTCACGGGCTGGTACAGATACGCAGTATTTT.

The V and J genes are TRBV6-4 and TRBJ2-3; D may be TRBD1 (5 bases). CDR1 is MRHNA and CDR2 is SNTAGT in the germline V gene. Between the trimmed V and J ends, which lost 2 bases and 2 bases, there was a span of 11 bases. The CDR3 is 15 amino acids. The CDR3, as DNA: TGTGCCAGCAGTGACCTGGGGCTTTCCACAGATACGCAGTATTTT. Translating gives CASSDLGLSTDTQYF.